Listed below are T cell receptor beta chains from one sample, sequenced in a study of cytomegalovirus exposure and HLA in healthy donors. Sequenced by immunoSEQ multiplex PCR; TCRdb stores in-frame clones only, minus some. The sample includes over 130,000 clones, 88% seen only once; the top ten take around 0.51%. Sequenced: PBMCs. These receptors came from a woman aged 40 to 49 in good health and CMV-seronegative. The CDR3 runs from the conserved cysteine through the conserved F or W. Fields, in order: D gene, J gene, clone size, V gene, CDR3 protein, CDR3 DNA. A D gene is named only where the DNA matches it firmly. A clone size is listed for some rows: how often the clone was seen (once, few, many), or a class if it is expanded.

. TRBJ1-1 . TRBV27 CASSFHGRSEAFF TGTGCCAGCAGTTTTCATGGGAGGTCTGAAGCTTTCTTT
. TRBJ1-1 . TRBV4-1 CASSRQQSPGRNTEAFF TGCGCCAGCAGCCGACAGCAATCCCCAGGTAGGAACACTGAAGCTTTCTTT
. TRBJ2-7 few TRBV9 CASSTGLTSYEQYF TGTGCCAGCAGCACAGGACTAACTTCCTACGAGCAGTACTTC
. TRBJ2-7 . TRBV10-3 CAIRGVSDEQYF TGTGCCATCAGAGGGGTAAGCGACGAGCAGTACTTC
TRBD1 TRBJ2-7 . TRBV28 CASRADPGTGSYEQYF TGTGCCAGCAGAGCCGACCCCGGGACAGGCTCCTACGAGCAGTACTTC
TRBD2 TRBJ2-1 . TRBV5-1 CASSLSAAGGRNEQFF TGCGCCAGCAGCTTGTCAGCAGCGGGAGGCCGTAATGAGCAGTTCTTC
. TRBJ2-3 once TRBV11-2 CASSLVTGTLNVDTPYF TGTGCCAGCAGCTTAGTAACTGGGACACTAAATGTAGATACGCCGTATTTT
. TRBJ2-7 . TRBV21-1 CASSTTGKSSYEQYF TGTGCCAGCAGCACGACAGGGAAAAGCTCCTACGAGCAGTACTTC
TRBD1 TRBJ2-1 . TRBV28 CASSLLGTGGYNEQFF TGTGCCAGCAGTTTACTCGGGACAGGGGGGTACAATGAGCAGTTCTTC
TRBD2 TRBJ2-1 . TRBV14 CASSQGLAGDHYNEQFF TGTGCCAGCAGCCAAGGACTAGCGGGAGATCATTACAATGAGCAGTTCTTC
. TRBJ2-7 . TRBV7-9 CASSITGTPYEQYF TGTGCCAGCAGCATAACCGGGACACCCTACGAGCAGTACTTC
. TRBJ1-3 . TRBV6-1 CASSSRGVGNTIYF TGTGCCAGCAGCTCCCGCGGGGTTGGAAACACCATATATTTT
. TRBJ2-3 . TRBV5-1 CASRPTGMGTDTQYF TGCGCCAGCAGGCCAACAGGGATGGGCACAGATACGCAGTATTTT
TRBD1 TRBJ2-3 once TRBV10-3 CAIRRTGEDTQYF TGTGCCATCAGGAGAACAGGGGAAGATACGCAGTATTTT
TRBD1 TRBJ1-2 . TRBV28 CASSFRGDRYYGYTF TGTGCCAGCAGTTTCAGAGGGGACAGGTACTATGGCTACACCTTC
. TRBJ1-2 . TRBV7-8 CASSTRVGHGYTF TGTGCCAGCAGCACCAGGGTGGGGCATGGCTACACCTTC
. TRBJ1-6 . TRBV19 CASSIFGQFQPQPYNSPLHF TGTGCCAGTAGTATTTTCGGACAGTTCCAGCCTCAACCTTATAATTCACCCCTCCACTTT
. TRBJ1-3 . TRBV25-1 CASSVIKGPGNTIYF TGTGCCAGCAGTGTTATAAAGGGGCCCGGAAACACCATATATTTT
TRBD2 TRBJ2-3 once TRBV5-1 CASSLGASGIYPDTQYF TGCGCCAGCAGCTTGGGGGCTAGCGGGATATATCCAGATACGCAGTATTTT
. TRBJ1-1 . TRBV28 CASSFSLTASAFF TGTGCCAGCAGTTTTTCTTTGACAGCGTCGGCTTTCTTT
. TRBJ2-7 . TRBV7-9 CSSSSLDYEQYF TGTTCCAGCAGCTCGCTAGATTACGAGCAGTACTTC
. TRBJ1-1 . TRBV4-3 CASSPTVNTEAFF TGCGCCAGCAGCCCGACAGTAAACACTGAAGCTTTCTTT
. TRBJ2-1 . TRBV29-1 CSVGLSGAYNEQFF TGCAGCGTTGGTCTAAGCGGAGCCTACAATGAGCAGTTCTTC
. TRBJ2-1 . TRBV7-3 CASSLARDNEQFF TGTGCCAGCAGCTTAGCCCGCGACAATGAGCAGTTCTTC
. TRBJ1-1 . TRBV7-9 CASSSGVSRSEAFF TGTGCCAGCAGCTCGGGTGTAAGTAGGTCTGAAGCTTTCTTT
. TRBJ1-2 . TRBV30 CAWSRRLDYGYTF TGTGCCTGGAGTCGACGACTGGACTATGGCTACACCTTC
TRBD1 TRBJ1-2 once TRBV19 CASLDRDQGANYGYTF TGTGCCAGTTTGGACAGGGACCAAGGGGCTAACTATGGCTACACCTTC
. TRBJ1-1 few TRBV11-3 CASSPPRGGEAFF TGTGCCAGCAGCCCCCCTAGGGGGGGAGAAGCTTTCTTT
TRBD1 TRBJ1-5 . TRBV10-1 CASSEGGRSNQPQHF TGCGCCAGCAGTGAAGGGGGCCGTAGCAATCAGCCCCAGCATTTT
TRBD2 TRBJ2-2 . TRBV29-1 CSVRLAGVYTGELFF TGCAGCGTACGACTAGCGGGAGTGTACACCGGGGAGCTGTTTTTT
. TRBJ1-3 . TRBV25-1 CASSDVDSHCF TGTGCCAGCAGTGATGTGGACAGTCACTGTTTT
TRBD2 TRBJ2-1 . TRBV4-1 CASSQPSGRAYEQFF TGCGCCAGCAGCCAACCCAGCGGGAGGGCCTATGAGCAGTTCTTC
. TRBJ2-5 once TRBV30 CAWSSRETQYF TGTGCCTGGAGTAGCAGGGAGACCCAGTACTTC
. TRBJ1-2 . TRBV28 CASRADRNYGYTF TGTGCCAGCAGGGCCGACAGAAACTATGGCTACACCTTC
. TRBJ1-4 . TRBV7-2 CASSPMGPTNEKLFF TGTGCCAGCAGCCCTATGGGCCCAACTAATGAAAAACTGTTTTTT
TRBD2 TRBJ2-1 . TRBV4-1 CASSQDLSGVNEQFF TGCGCCAGCAGCCAAGATCTCAGCGGGGTCAATGAGCAGTTCTTC
. TRBJ2-2 . TRBV27 CATGRVDRNTGELFF TGTGCCACAGGCAGGGTCGACAGGAACACCGGGGAGCTGTTTTTT
. TRBJ2-2 . TRBV7-2 CASSTNTITGELFF TGTGCCAGCAGCACGAACACCATCACCGGGGAGCTGTTTTTT
TRBD1 TRBJ1-3 . TRBV7-9 CASSQPGTASGNTIYF TGTGCCAGCAGCCAACCCGGGACAGCCTCTGGAAACACCATATATTTT
. TRBJ2-5 . TRBV5-4 CASSSTGETETQYF TGTGCCAGCAGCTCGACAGGCGAGACAGAGACCCAGTACTTC
. TRBJ2-7 . TRBV6-7 CASSLVLEYEQYF TGTGCCAGCAGTTTAGTCTTGGAGTACGAGCAGTACTTC
. TRBJ2-3 once TRBV7-9 CSSSLGGTRPTDTQYF TGTTCCAGCAGCTTAGGGGGGACAAGGCCCACAGATACGCAGTATTTT
TRBD2 TRBJ2-7 . TRBV30 CAWSSPGLAVLEQYF TGTGCCTGGAGTTCTCCGGGACTAGCGGTGCTCGAGCAGTACTTC
. TRBJ2-1 once TRBV14 CASSKILLPTLYNEQFF TGTGCCAGCAGCAAAATCTTACTACCCACCCTCTACAATGAGCAGTTCTTC
. TRBJ1-4 . TRBV11-2 CASKSPGNEKLFF TGTGCCAGCAAATCTCCGGGTAATGAAAAACTGTTTTTT
TRBD1 TRBJ2-7 . TRBV6-1 CASTPIGQGFYEQYF TGTGCCAGCACCCCCATCGGACAGGGATTCTACGAGCAGTACTTC
. TRBJ2-1 . TRBV6-5 CASSYGRGNEQFF TGTGCCAGCAGTTATGGAAGGGGCAATGAGCAGTTCTTC
. TRBJ1-1 . TRBV7-2 CASSPPGWDTEAFF TGTGCCAGCAGCCCCCCGGGGTGGGACACTGAAGCTTTCTTT
. TRBJ2-7 . TRBV7-9 CASSLEWEEQYF TGTGCCAGCAGCTTAGAGTGGGAGGAGCAGTACTTC
. TRBJ2-7 . TRBV5-1 CASRRGTTPSYEQYF TGCGCCAGCCGCCGAGGGACAACCCCCTCCTACGAGCAGTACTTC
. TRBJ2-7 once TRBV7-9 CSSSHPRMGERYEQYF TGTTCCAGCAGCCACCCCCGGATGGGAGAGAGGTACGAGCAGTACTTC
TRBD2 TRBJ2-7 . TRBV4-1 CASSAGLAGEFYEQYF TGCGCCAGCAGCGCGGGACTAGCGGGAGAATTTTACGAGCAGTACTTC
. TRBJ2-7 once TRBV21-1 CASSKEGPSSYEQYF TGTGCCAGCAGCAAAGAAGGTCCTAGCTCCTACGAGCAGTACTTC
. TRBJ2-7 . TRBV5-6 CASSLWGESYEQYF TGTGCCAGCAGCTTGTGGGGGGAGTCCTACGAGCAGTACTTC